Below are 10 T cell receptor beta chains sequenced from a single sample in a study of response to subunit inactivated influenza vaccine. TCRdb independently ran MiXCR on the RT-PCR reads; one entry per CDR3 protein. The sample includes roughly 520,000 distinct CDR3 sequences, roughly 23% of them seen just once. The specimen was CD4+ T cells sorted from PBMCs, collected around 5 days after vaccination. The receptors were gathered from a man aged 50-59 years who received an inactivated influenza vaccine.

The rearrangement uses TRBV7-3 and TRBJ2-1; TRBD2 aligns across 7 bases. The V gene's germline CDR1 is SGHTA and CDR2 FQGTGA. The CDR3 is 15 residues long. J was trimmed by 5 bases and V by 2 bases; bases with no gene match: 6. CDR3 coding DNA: TGTGCCAGCAGCTTATATGGGACTACCGACAATGAGCAGTTCTTC. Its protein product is CASSLYGTTDNEQFF.

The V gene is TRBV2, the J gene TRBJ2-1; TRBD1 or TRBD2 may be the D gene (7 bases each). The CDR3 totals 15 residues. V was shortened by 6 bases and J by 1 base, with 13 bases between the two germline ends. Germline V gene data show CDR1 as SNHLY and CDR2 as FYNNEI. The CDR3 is CASRTGRGSYNEQFF. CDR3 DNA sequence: TGTGCCAGCAGGACAGGGAGGGGATCCTACAATGAGCAGTTCTTC.

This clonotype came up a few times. Here the CDR3 DNA reads TGCAGTGCTGGACGCGGAAATAGCAATCAGCCCCAGCATTTT. Protein product: CSAGRGNSNQPQHF. The chain combines TRBV20-1 with TRBJ1-5; D gene unclear. Germline values: CDR1 DFQATT, CDR2 SNEGSKA (reference sequence). Between the trimmed V and J ends, which lost 5 bases and 0 bases, there was a span of 11 bases. The length of the CDR3 is 14 residues.

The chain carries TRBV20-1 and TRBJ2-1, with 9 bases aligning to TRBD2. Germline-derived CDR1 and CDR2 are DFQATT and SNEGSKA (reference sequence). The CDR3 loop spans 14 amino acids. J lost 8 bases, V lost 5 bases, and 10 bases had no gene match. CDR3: CSAFRGGAPYEQFF. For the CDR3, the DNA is TGCAGTGCTTTTCGCGGGGGGGCTCCGTATGAGCAGTTCTTC.

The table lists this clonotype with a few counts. The CDR3 DNA reads as TGCAGCGTTAAGACAGGGGCCAAAAACATTCAGTACTTC. Residues: CSVKTGAKNIQYF. The rearrangement joins TRBV29-1 to TRBJ2-4; 7 positions match TRBD1. This CDR3 is built from 13 residues. CDR1 is SQVTM, CDR2 ANQGSEA, per germline. Trimming cost V 5 bases and J 1 base; bases outside gene matches: 2.

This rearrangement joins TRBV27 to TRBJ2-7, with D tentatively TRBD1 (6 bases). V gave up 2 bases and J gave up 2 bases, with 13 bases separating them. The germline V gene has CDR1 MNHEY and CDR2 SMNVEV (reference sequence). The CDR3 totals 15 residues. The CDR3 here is CASSLDDRPPYEQYF. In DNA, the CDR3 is TGTGCCAGCAGTTTAGACGACAGGCCGCCCTACGAGCAGTACTTC.

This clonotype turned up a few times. The DNA for the CDR3 is TGTGCCAGCAGAAGGACGACCACGGGGGAGACCCAGTACTTC. Its protein is CASRRTTTGETQYF. J is TRBJ2-5 and V is TRBV12-3 or TRBV12-4; possibly TRBD2 for D (5 bases). V lost 6 bases and J 5 bases, leaving 16 bases between the germline ends. This CDR3 region has 14 residues.

In DNA, the CDR3 is TGTGCCATCAGCGAGGGACAATGGGAGTCCGCCGGAAAGAACACTGAAGCTTTCTTT. It encodes CAISEGQWESAGKNTEAFF. The rearrangement uses TRBV10-3 and TRBJ1-1, with D possibly being TRBD1 (6 bases). The CDR3 runs 19 residues. Germline V gives CDR1 ENHRY, CDR2 SYGVKD. V was shortened by 6 bases and J by 1 base, with 27 bases between the two germline ends.

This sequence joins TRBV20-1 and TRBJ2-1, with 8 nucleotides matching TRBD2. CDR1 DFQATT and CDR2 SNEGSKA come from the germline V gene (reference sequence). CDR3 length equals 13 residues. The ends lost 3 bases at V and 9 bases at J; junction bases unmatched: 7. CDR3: CSASGRALGEQFF. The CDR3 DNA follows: TGCAGTGCTAGCGGGAGGGCCCTCGGTGAGCAGTTCTTC.

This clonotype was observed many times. Here the CDR3 reads CASSKITGTTDTQYF. The CDR3 DNA reads TGCGCCAGCAGCAAGATTACAGGGACAACAGATACGCAGTATTTT. V is TRBV5-1 and J is TRBJ2-3, with D tentatively TRBD1 (6 bases). The V and J ends lost 4 bases and 3 bases respectively, with 15 bases between them. Germline V gene sequence: CDR1 SGHRS, CDR2 YFSETQ. The CDR3 has 15 amino acids.